This T cell receptor (beta chain) was sequenced in a study of blood T cells in healthy people across ages. Per-sample yields of isolated PBMCs were at least 6 million. The second PCR ran roughly 7 to 12 cycles with a sample-barcoded 5' primer and J-beta primers. TCRdb reanalysed the 5' RACE reads using MiXCR and keeps one entry per CDR3 protein. The table includes over 600,000 distinct CDR3 sequences, over 40% detected once. Notes on this clonotype: Its specificity is not known.

Notes on the study in general: From one million sequenced T cells, diversity estimates were lower bounds. Higher diversity, along with more naive CD4+ cells, distinguished long-lived donors from aged donors.

CDR3 length equals 12 residues. Trimming removed 0 bases from V and 11 bases from J, with 11 bases in between. Germline CDR1 is SGHRS and CDR2 is YFSETQ. The genes are TRBV5-1 and TRBJ2-5; D is undetermined. Source material: blood. This sequence originates from a man older than 75 in good health. CDR3 coding DNA: TGCGCCAGCAGCTTGGATTTGGGTGAGCAGTACTTC. Its protein is CASSLDLGEQYF.